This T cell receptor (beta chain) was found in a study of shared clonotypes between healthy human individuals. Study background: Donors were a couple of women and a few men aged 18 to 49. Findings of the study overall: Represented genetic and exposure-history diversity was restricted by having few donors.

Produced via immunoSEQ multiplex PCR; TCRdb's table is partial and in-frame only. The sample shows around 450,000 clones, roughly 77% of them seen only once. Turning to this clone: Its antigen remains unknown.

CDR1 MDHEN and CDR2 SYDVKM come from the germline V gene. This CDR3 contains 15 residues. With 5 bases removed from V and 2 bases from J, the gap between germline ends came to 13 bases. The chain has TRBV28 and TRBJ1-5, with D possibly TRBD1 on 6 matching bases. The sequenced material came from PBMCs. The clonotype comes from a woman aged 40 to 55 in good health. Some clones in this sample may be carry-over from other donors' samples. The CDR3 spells CASSTTGEGNQPQHF. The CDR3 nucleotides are TGTGCCAGCAGTACGACAGGTGAAGGCAATCAGCCCCAGCATTTT. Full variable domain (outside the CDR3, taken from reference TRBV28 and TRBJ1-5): DVKVTQSSRYLVKRTGEKVFLECVQDMDHENMFWYRQDPGLGLRLIYFSYDVKMKEKGDIPEGYSVSREKKERFSLILESASTNQTSMYLCASSTTGEGNQPQHFGDGTRLSIL.